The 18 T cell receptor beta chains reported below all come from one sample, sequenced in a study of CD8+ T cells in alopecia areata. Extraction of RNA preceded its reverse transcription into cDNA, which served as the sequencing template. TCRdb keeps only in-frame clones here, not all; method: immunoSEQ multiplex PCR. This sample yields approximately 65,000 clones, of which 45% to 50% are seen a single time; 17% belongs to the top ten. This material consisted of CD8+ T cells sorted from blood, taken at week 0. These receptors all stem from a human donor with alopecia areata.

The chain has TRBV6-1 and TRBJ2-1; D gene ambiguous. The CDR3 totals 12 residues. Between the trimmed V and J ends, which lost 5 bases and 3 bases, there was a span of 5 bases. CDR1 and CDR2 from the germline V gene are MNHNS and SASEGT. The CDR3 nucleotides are TGTGCCAGCAGTTCGGGCTACAATGAGCAGTTCTTC. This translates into CASSSGYNEQFF.

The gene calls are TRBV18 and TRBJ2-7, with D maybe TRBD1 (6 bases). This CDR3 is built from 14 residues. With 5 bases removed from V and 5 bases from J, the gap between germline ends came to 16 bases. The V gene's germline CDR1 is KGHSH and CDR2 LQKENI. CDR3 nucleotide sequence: TGTGCCAGCTCATCCGTTCGACAGGTTGACGAGCAGTACTTC. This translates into CASSSVRQVDEQYF.

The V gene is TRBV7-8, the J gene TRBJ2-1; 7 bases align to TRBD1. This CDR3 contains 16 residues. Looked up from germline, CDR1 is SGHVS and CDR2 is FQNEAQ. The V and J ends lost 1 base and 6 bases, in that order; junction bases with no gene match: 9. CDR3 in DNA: TGTGCCAGCAGCTTAGGGTCCAGGGGGTCTCCCAATGAGCAGTTCTTC. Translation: CASSLGSRGSPNEQFF.

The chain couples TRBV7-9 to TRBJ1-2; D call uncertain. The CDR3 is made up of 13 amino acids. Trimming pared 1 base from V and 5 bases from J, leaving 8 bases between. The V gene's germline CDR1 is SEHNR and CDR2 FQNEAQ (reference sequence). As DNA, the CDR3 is TGTGCCAGCAGCTTAGTAGGGTCTTATGGCTACACCTTC. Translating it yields CASSLVGSYGYTF.

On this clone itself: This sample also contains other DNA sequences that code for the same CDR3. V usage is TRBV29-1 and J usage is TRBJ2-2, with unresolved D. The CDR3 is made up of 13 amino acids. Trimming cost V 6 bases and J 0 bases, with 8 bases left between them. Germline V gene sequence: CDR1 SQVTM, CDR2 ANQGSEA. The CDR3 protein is CSVETPNTGELFF. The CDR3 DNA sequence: TGCAGCGTGGAGACCCCGAACACCGGGGAGCTGTTTTTT.

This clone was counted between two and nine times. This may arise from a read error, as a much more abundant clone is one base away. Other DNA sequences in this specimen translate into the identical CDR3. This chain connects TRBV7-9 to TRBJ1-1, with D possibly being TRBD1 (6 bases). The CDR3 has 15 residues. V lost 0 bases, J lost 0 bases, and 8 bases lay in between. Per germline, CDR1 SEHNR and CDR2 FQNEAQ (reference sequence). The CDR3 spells CASSLAQGMNTEAFF. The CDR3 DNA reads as TGTGCCAGCAGCTTAGCGCAGGGGATGAACACTGAAGCTTTCTTT.

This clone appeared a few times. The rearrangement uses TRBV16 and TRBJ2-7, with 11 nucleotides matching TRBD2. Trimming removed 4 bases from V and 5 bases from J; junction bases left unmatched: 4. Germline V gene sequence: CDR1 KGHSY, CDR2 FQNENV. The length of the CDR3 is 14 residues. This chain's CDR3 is CASSPGGLADEQYF. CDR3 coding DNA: TGTGCCAGCAGCCCGGGGGGACTAGCGGACGAGCAGTACTTC.

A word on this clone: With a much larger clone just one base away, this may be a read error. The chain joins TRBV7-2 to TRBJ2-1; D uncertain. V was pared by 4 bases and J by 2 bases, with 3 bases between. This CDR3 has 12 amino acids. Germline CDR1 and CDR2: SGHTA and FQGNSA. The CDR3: CASSSAYNEQFF. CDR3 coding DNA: TGTGCCAGCAGCTCCGCCTACAATGAGCAGTTCTTC.

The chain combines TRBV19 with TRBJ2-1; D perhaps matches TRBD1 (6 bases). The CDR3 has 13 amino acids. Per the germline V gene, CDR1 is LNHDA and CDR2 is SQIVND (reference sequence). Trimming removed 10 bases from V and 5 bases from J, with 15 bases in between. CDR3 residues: CATKTGWDNEQFF. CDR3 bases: TGTGCCACCAAAACAGGGTGGGACAATGAGCAGTTCTTC.

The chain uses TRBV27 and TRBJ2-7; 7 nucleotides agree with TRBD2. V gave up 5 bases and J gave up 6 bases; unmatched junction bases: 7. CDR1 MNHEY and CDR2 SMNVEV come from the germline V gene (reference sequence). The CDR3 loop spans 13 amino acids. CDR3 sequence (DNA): TGTGCCAGCAGTCCAACTTGGGGGGGCGAGCAGTACTTC. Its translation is CASSPTWGGEQYF.

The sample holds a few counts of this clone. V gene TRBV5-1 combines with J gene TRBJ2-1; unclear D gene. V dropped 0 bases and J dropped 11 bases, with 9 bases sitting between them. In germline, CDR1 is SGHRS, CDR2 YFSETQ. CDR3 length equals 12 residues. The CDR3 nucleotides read TGCGCCAGCAGCTTGGATCGGTCGAAGCAGTTCTTC. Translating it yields CASSLDRSKQFF.

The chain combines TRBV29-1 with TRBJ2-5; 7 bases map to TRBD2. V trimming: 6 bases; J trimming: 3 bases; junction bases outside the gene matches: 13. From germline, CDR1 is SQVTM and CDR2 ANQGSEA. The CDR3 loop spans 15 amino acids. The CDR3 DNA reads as TGCAGCGTCGCCCCCATAACGGGAGGAAAAGAGACCCAGTACTTC. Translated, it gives CSVAPITGGKETQYF.

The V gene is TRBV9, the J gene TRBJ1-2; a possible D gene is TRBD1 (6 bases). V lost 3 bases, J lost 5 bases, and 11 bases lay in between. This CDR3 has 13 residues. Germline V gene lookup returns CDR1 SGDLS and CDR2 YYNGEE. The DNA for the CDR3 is TGTGCCAGCAGCGCCGGACAGAGATATGGCTACACCTTC. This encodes CASSAGQRYGYTF.

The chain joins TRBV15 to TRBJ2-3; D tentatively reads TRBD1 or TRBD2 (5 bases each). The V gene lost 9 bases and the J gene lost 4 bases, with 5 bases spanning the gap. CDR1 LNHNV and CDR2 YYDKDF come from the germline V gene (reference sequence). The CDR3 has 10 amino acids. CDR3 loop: CATGADTQYF. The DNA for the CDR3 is TGTGCCACGGGGGCAGATACGCAGTATTTT. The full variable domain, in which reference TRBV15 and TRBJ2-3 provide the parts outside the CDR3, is DAMVIQNPRYQVTQFGKPVTLSCSQTLNHNVMYWYQQKSSQAPKLLFHYYDKDFNNEADTPDNFQSRRPNTSFCFLDIRSPGLGDTAMYLCATGADTQYFGPGTRLTVL.

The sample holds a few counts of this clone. The CDR3 DNA follows: TGTGCCAGCAGCTTTGTGGACGCAGATACGCAGTATTTT. This encodes CASSFVDADTQYF. This chain links TRBV7-9 with TRBJ2-3; D ambiguous. The CDR3 spans 13 residues. V lost 3 bases and J lost 4, with 8 bases in between. CDR1 SEHNR and CDR2 FQNEAQ come from the germline V gene (reference sequence).

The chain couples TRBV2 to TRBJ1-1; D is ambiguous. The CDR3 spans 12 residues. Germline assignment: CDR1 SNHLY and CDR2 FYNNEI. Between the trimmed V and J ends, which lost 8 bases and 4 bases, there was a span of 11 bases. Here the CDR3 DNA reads TGTGCCAGCCGGGAATCGAGCACTGAAGCTTTCTTT. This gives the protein CASRESSTEAFF.

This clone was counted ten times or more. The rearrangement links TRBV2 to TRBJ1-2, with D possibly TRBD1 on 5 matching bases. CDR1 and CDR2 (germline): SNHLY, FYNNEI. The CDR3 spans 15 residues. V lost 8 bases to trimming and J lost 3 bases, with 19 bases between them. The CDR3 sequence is CASGDEGLPHYGYTF. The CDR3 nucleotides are TGTGCCAGCGGGGATGAGGGACTCCCGCACTATGGCTACACCTTC.

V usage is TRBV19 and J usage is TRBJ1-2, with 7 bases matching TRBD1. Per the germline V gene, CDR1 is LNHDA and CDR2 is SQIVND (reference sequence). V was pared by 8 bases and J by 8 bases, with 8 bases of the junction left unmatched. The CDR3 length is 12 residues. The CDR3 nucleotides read TGTGCCAGTTATACAGGGGCTGGAGGCTACACCTTC. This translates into CASYTGAGGYTF.